At least ten counts were recorded for the clone carrying this TCR beta chain. Individual cDNA molecules received unique molecular identifiers during library preparation. TCRdb fed the 5' RACE reads into MiXCR, producing one record per CDR3 protein. The sample lists about 77,000 distinct CDR3 sequences, approximately 5% seen once, with around 6.6% in the top ten. The CDR3 loop spans 16 amino acids. V gave up 5 bases and J gave up 1 base, with 15 bases separating them. The germline gives CDR1 SGHVS, CDR2 FNYEAQ. This record belongs to a study of early T cells in non-severe SARS-CoV-2 infection. Study-wide context: The chains were unpaired, and the sequenced material was bulk RNA from unsorted whole blood.

This receptor was identified in an adult who was a healthcare worker with PCR-confirmed SARS-CoV-2 infection or an uninfected control (not recorded which). The chain has TRBV7-6 and TRBJ1-5; D not resolved. Sequenced material: whole blood, taken at baseline. The CDR3 protein is CASSKGLPGSNQPQHF. CDR3 bases: TGTGCCAGCAGCAAGGGTCTACCGGGGAGCAATCAGCCCCAGCATTTT.